The clone carrying this T cell receptor beta chain has a handful of counts. The record originates from a study of regulatory T cells in long-lasting Graves disease. Time point meaning: newly diagnosed GD, antithyroid drugs for less than 3 months. PBMC RNA was the source of the TCR library. The germline gives CDR1 KGHSH, CDR2 LQKENI. V trimming: 6 bases; J trimming: 1 base; junction bases outside the gene matches: 8. The length of the CDR3 is 15 residues. With iRepertoire HTBI primers and Arm-PCR of CDR3 regions, TCR beta libraries were built. Via MiXCR, TCRdb re-called the multiplex PCR reads, giving one row per CDR3 protein. The sample consists of fewer than 450,000 distinct CDR3 sequences, around 16% of them appearing once. The sample was also linked to a second study, of T cells in Graves' hyperthyroidism and ophthalmopathy.

The J gene is TRBJ1-1, the V gene TRBV18; the match to TRBD1 covers 7 bases. The sample in question was peripheral blood mononuclear cells (PBMCs), obtained at new diagnosis, from a patient treated with antithyroid drugs. This receptor was taken from a woman aged 40 to 50 with Graves disease. CDR3 coding DNA: TGTGCCAGCTCCCCCGCCTGGACAGGGAACACTGAAGCTTTCTTT. It translates to CASSPAWTGNTEAFF.